The 19 T cell receptor beta chains in this list originate from one sample, sequenced in a study of CD8+CD57+ T cells in acquired aplastic anemia. Genomic DNA was employed as the template in profiling TCR beta VDJ and CDR3. TCRdb re-derived calls from the reads in MiXCR, one entry per CDR3 protein. The top ten clones hold 4% of a sample with a few hundred thousand distinct CDR3 sequences, 55% to 75% of them seen once. Sequencing input: sorted CD4+, CD8+, or CD8+CD57+ T cells (not recorded which) from PBMCs. Every receptor here comes from a human donor in good health, serving as a control.

The rearrangement uses TRBV30 and TRBJ1-1, with 7 bases that match TRBD1. This CDR3 has 16 amino acids. Germline-derived CDR1 and CDR2 are GTSNPN and SVGIG (reference sequence). The ends lost 1 base at V and 1 base at J; junction bases unmatched: 9. This chain's CDR3 is CAWSGRQGRKNTEAFF. CDR3 DNA: TGTGCCTGGAGTGGAAGACAGGGAAGAAAGAACACTGAAGCTTTCTTT. Drawing the rest from reference TRBV30 and TRBJ1-1, the complete variable domain is SQTIHQWPATLVQPVGSPLSLECTVEGTSNPNLYWYRQAAGRGLQLLFYSVGIGQISSEVPQNLSASRPQDRQFILSSKKLLLSDSGFYLCAWSGRQGRKNTEAFFGQGTRLTVV.

About this clonotype: Possible read error: a much larger clone is one base away. The chain is built from TRBV9 and TRBJ2-7; 8 nucleotides match TRBD1. J was trimmed by 6 bases and V by 7 bases; bases with no gene match: 12. Germline V lookup: CDR1 SGDLS, CDR2 YYNGEE. The CDR3 runs to 14 residues. The CDR3 region has the DNA TGTGCCAGCCTTAGGGTGGACAGGGTGGGCGAGCAGTACTTC. Encoded protein: CASLRVDRVGEQYF.

Turning to this clonotype: Germline is not matched at one junction end, which may reflect a read error. This sequence joins TRBV7-2 and TRBJ2-2; D is undetermined. The CDR3 has 14 amino acids. Germline lookup yields CDR1 SGHTA and CDR2 FQGNSA. The CDR3: CASSLVQSYEQYFF. DNA of the CDR3: TGTGCCAGCAGCTTAGTCCAGTCCTACGAGCAGTACTTCTTT.

This clonotype was counted many times. The V gene is TRBV5-1, the J gene TRBJ2-1, with unresolved D. Between the trimmed V and J ends, which lost 7 bases and 8 bases, there was a span of 10 bases. Germline V gene sequence: CDR1 SGHRS, CDR2 YFSETQ. The CDR3 loop spans 11 amino acids. The CDR3 bases are TGCGCCAGCGGAATAGTCGATGAGCAGTTCTTC. It encodes CASGIVDEQFF.

This sequence joins TRBV5-8 and TRBJ1-1, with D hard to call. V gave up 4 bases and J gave up 4 bases, with 14 bases separating them. The CDR3 extends over 14 amino acids. Germline V gene data show CDR1 as SGHTS and CDR2 as YDEGEE. The CDR3 here is CASSIHSGFTEAFF. In nucleotides, the CDR3 is TGTGCCAGCAGCATCCATAGCGGGTTCACTGAAGCTTTCTTT.

V gene TRBV5-5 combines with J gene TRBJ1-1; D not resolved. Germline V gene lookup returns CDR1 SGHKS and CDR2 YYEKEE (reference sequence). The CDR3 has 13 amino acids. Trimming took 4 bases from V and 4 from J, leaving 11 bases between them. The CDR3, as DNA: TGTGCCAGCAGCAGGGTCGGGAGCACTGAAGCTTTCTTT. It codes for CASSRVGSTEAFF.

In this sample, this clonotype turned up many times. DNA of the CDR3: TGTGCCAGTAGTTTTAGCGGGGGGGCCCACAATGAGCAGTTCTTC. As protein: CASSFSGGAHNEQFF. V gene TRBV19 combines with J gene TRBJ2-1; 11 bases align to TRBD2. Looked up from germline, CDR1 is LNHDA and CDR2 is SQIVND (reference sequence). The CDR3 is 15 amino acids. V shed 5 bases, J shed 5 bases, and the junction held 5 bases outside the gene matches.

This clonotype showed up many times. V usage is TRBV30 and J usage is TRBJ2-1; D ambiguous. The germline V gene has CDR1 GTSNPN and CDR2 SVGIG (reference sequence). Trimming pared 4 bases from V and 6 bases from J, leaving 7 bases between. The CDR3 length is 11 residues. The CDR3 coding sequence is TGTGCCTGGATGGGGATCAATGAGCAGTTCTTC. Translating it yields CAWMGINEQFF.

This clonotype was seen a handful of times. J is TRBJ1-2 and V is TRBV25-1; D is perhaps TRBD1 (5 bases). Germline V gene data show CDR1 as MGHDK and CDR2 as SYGVNS. The CDR3 sequence is 14 residues long. Trimming removed 8 bases at V and 2 bases at J, with 15 bases between. The CDR3 nucleotides are TGTGCCAGCGATTCCGGGACCCGAAACTATGGCTACACCTTC. Encoded protein: CASDSGTRNYGYTF.

This clonotype came up many times. The chain combines TRBV20-1 with TRBJ2-6; D is unresolved. With 6 bases removed from V and 0 bases from J, the gap between germline ends came to 12 bases. This CDR3 has 15 amino acids. CDR1 is DFQATT and CDR2 is SNEGSKA in the germline V gene (reference sequence). This chain's CDR3 is CSATDGSSGANVLTF. DNA for the CDR3: TGCAGTGCAACGGACGGAAGCTCTGGGGCCAACGTCCTGACTTTC.

As to this clonotype: One end of the junction does not line up with germline, which may come from a read error. This sequence joins TRBV9 and TRBJ2-1, with 7 positions matching TRBD2. This CDR3 has 14 amino acids. Germline-derived CDR1 and CDR2 are SGDLS and YYNGEE. CDR3 sequence: CVSSVSGNNNEQFF. CDR3 nucleotide sequence: TGTGTCAGCAGCGTAAGCGGGAACAACAATGAGCAGTTCTTC.

This chain links TRBV20-1 with TRBJ2-3; TRBD1 aligns across 11 bases. J was trimmed by 3 bases and V by 6 bases; bases with no gene match: 5. The CDR3 length is 14 residues. The germline V gene encodes CDR1 DFQATT and CDR2 SNEGSKA (reference sequence). Here the CDR3 DNA reads TGCAGTGCGTGGGACAGGGGGATGACAGATACGCAGTATTTT. Translation gives CSAWDRGMTDTQYF.

This clonotype was seen many times. The rearrangement joins TRBV11-3 to TRBJ2-1, with no clear D. Trimming took 3 bases from V and 8 from J, leaving 14 bases between them. The CDR3 runs 14 residues. In germline, CDR1 is SGHNT, CDR2 YENEEA. CDR3 amino acids: CASSFSGPQDEQFF. DNA for the CDR3: TGTGCCAGCAGCTTCTCCGGGCCTCAGGATGAGCAGTTCTTC.

This clonotype was detected only once. The chain recombines TRBV2 with TRBJ1-2, with 7 bases aligning to TRBD1. V shed 7 bases, J shed 4 bases, and the junction held 6 bases outside the gene matches. This CDR3 spans 13 amino acids. Germline V CDR1 and CDR2: SNHLY, FYNNEI. CDR3 protein: CASIERDSYGYTF. DNA of the CDR3: TGTGCCAGCATCGAAAGGGACAGCTATGGCTACACCTTC.

This clonotype came up once. The V gene is TRBV20-1, the J gene TRBJ2-5, with D maybe TRBD1 (5 bases). V lost 0 bases and J 8 bases, leaving 13 bases between the germline ends. In germline, CDR1 is DFQATT, CDR2 SNEGSKA (reference sequence). The CDR3 is made up of 13 amino acids. This CDR3 is CSARDNSGATQYF. In DNA form, the CDR3 reads TGCAGTGCTAGAGATAACAGTGGGGCAACCCAGTACTTC.

Comment on this clonotype: The CDR3 end shows no conserved phenylalanine or tryptophan, and so a read error is likely. The DNA is omitted, as the CDR3 cannot be located on it reliably, and the CDR3 follows TCRdb's listing. The chain couples TRBV7-2 to TRBJ1-1. Germline CDR1 SGHTA, CDR2 FQGNSA. The CDR3 is 12 amino acids in total, end residues counted. The CDR3 loop reads CASSLFVSRNTE.

A word on this clonotype: One end of the junction does not line up with germline, which may come from a read error. This chain links TRBV7-7 with TRBJ2-1; 11 nucleotides agree with TRBD2. Germline lookup yields CDR1 SSHAT and CDR2 FNYEAQ (reference sequence). This CDR3 comprises 14 residues. CDR3 sequence: CASSFSGGADNEQF. The DNA for the CDR3 is TGTGCTAGCAGCTTTAGCGGGGGGGCCGATAATGAGCAGTTC.

This rearrangement joins TRBV12-5 to TRBJ1-2; tentatively, D is TRBD1 (6 bases). V lost 6 bases and J 6 bases, leaving 17 bases between the germline ends. The CDR3 is 14 residues long. Germline V CDR1 and CDR2: LGHNT, FRNRAP. This CDR3 is CASGTGEGGHGYTF. The DNA for the CDR3 is TGTGCTAGTGGCACAGGAGAGGGGGGCCATGGCTACACCTTC.

This chain connects TRBV3-1 to TRBJ2-1, with D possibly matching TRBD2 (5 bases). Germline lookup yields CDR1 LGHDT and CDR2 YNNKEL (reference sequence). The CDR3 is 13 amino acids. Trimming cost V 6 bases and J 5 bases, with 11 bases left between them. The CDR3 sequence: CASSLGRNNEQFF. The CDR3 nucleotides are TGTGCCAGCAGTCTAGGGAGAAACAATGAGCAGTTCTTC.